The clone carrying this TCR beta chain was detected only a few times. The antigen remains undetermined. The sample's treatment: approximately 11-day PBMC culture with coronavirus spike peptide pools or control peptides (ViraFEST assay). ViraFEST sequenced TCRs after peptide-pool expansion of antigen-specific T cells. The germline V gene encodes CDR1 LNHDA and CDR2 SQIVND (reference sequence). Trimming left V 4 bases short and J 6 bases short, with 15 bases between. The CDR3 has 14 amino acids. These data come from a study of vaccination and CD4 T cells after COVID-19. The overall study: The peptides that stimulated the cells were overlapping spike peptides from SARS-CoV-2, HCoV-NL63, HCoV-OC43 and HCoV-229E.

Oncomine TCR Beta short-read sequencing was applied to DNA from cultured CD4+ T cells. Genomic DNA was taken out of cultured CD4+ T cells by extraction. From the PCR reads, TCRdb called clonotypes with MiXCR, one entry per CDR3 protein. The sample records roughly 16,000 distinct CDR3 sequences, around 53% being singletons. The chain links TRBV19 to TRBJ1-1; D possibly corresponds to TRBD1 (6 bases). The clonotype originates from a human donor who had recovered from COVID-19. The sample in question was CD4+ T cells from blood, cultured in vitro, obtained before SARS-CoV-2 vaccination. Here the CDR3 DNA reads TGTGCCAGTAGTACACAGGGAGGGTTGGCTGAAGCTTTCTTT. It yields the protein CASSTQGGLAEAFF.